These 13 T cell receptor beta chains originate from one sample sequenced in a study of T cell repertoires in cytomegalovirus infection. MiXCR, run by TCRdb on the reads, gives a single entry per CDR3 protein. The data contain around 300,000 distinct CDR3 sequences, roughly a fifth of them singletons. The antigens of these receptors remain unknown. Here the sequenced sample was cultured PBMCs, taken from culture after CMV antigen stimulation. All receptors come from a human donor in good health (CMV status not recorded). Some clones in this sample may be carry-over from other donors' samples.

Only a few counts were recorded for this clonotype. CDR3 nucleotides: TGTGCCAGCAGCAAGAGCCGAGCGGGAGCCCAAGAGACCCAGTACTTC. Protein sequence: CASSKSRAGAQETQYF. This sequence joins TRBV7-9 and TRBJ2-5; 8 bases are a match to TRBD2. The CDR3 runs 16 residues. V lost 5 bases and J lost 1; bases outside the gene matches: 9. In germline, CDR1 is SEHNR, CDR2 FQNEAQ (reference sequence).

V usage is TRBV29-1 and J usage is TRBJ1-3, with 7 bases that match TRBD1. This CDR3 is 15 amino acids long. The V segment lost 7 bases and the J segment 2 bases; nucleotides outside the gene matches: 11. Germline-derived CDR1 and CDR2 are SQVTM and ANQGSEA. The CDR3 DNA is TGCAGCGGGGGGGAAGGGGGCTTTGCTGGAAACACCATATATTTT. Amino acids: CSGGEGGFAGNTIYF.

This clonotype was observed a few times. This chain joins TRBV7-9 and TRBJ2-1; 9 nucleotides agree with TRBD2. The trim removed 4 bases at V and 2 bases at J, leaving 3 bases unmatched. CDR1 SEHNR and CDR2 FQNEAQ come from the germline V gene (reference sequence). This CDR3 spans 15 amino acids. This CDR3 is CASSSSGDAYNEQFF. In nucleotides, the CDR3 is TGTGCCAGCAGCTCTAGCGGGGATGCCTACAATGAGCAGTTCTTC.

The chain combines TRBV7-2 with TRBJ2-1; D call uncertain. The germline V and J ends were trimmed by 2 bases and 9 bases, with 11 bases remaining between them. Germline CDR1 is SGHTA and CDR2 is FQGNSA. The CDR3 has 13 amino acids. The CDR3 nucleotides read TGTGCCAGCAGCTTACTATACTATGGTGAGCAGTTCTTC. Protein: CASSLLYYGEQFF. Full variable domain (missing parts from reference TRBV7-2 and TRBJ2-1): GAGVSQSPSNKVTEKGKDVELRCDPISGHTALYWYRQSLGQGLEFLIYFQGNSAPDKSGLPSDRFSAERTGGSVSTLTIQRTQQEDSAVYLCASSLLYYGEQFFGPGTRLTVL.

This clonotype has a count of ten or more. The CDR3 sequence is CASSGPGTGEYEQYV. The DNA of the CDR3 is TGTGCCAGCAGCGGCCCCGGGACAGGGGAATACGAGCAGTACGTC. The rearrangement uses TRBV28 and TRBJ2-7, with 10 bases that match TRBD1. CDR3 length: 15 amino acids. Germline loops: CDR1 MDHEN, CDR2 SYDVKM. With 6 bases clipped from V and 4 bases from J, the junction kept 9 bases outside the gene matches.

This clonotype was detected many times. The rearrangement links TRBV12-3 or TRBV12-4 to TRBJ2-3; 7 nucleotides agree with TRBD2. The V gene end was trimmed by 2 bases and the J gene end by 2 bases; junction bases not matched to a gene: 4. The CDR3 sequence is 15 residues long. The CDR3 is CASSLRGGPTDTQYF. CDR3 coding DNA: TGTGCCAGCAGTTTACGGGGAGGGCCCACAGATACGCAGTATTTT.

The V call is TRBV6-2 or TRBV6-3, the J call TRBJ2-7, with D unresolved. CDR1 is MNHEY, CDR2 SVGEGT, per germline. CDR3 size: 14 residues. The V gene lost 8 bases and the J gene lost 3 bases, with 17 bases spanning the gap. Here the CDR3 DNA reads TGTGCCAGCGGAAAACTAAGTACGAACTACGAGCAGTACTTC. As protein: CASGKLSTNYEQYF.

In its sample, this clonotype was seen a few times. The genes are TRBV7-2 and TRBJ2-1; 11 nucleotides line up with TRBD2. CDR3 length: 15 residues. Germline CDR1 and CDR2: SGHTA and FQGNSA. Trimming took 1 base from V and 11 from J; bases not matched to a gene: 7. The CDR3: CASSLGTSGGGQQFF. The CDR3 bases are TGTGCCAGCAGCTTAGGTACTAGCGGGGGTGGTCAGCAGTTCTTC.

This clonotype was seen a few times. The chain couples TRBV19 to TRBJ1-1, with 11 bases aligning to TRBD1. V lost 7 bases to trimming and J lost 0 bases; unmatched junction nucleotides: 4. The CDR3 sequence is 15 residues long. CDR1 is LNHDA, CDR2 SQIVND, per germline (reference sequence). CDR3 DNA: TGTGCCAGTAAACCGGGACAGGGGGTGAACACTGAAGCTTTCTTT. Translating it yields CASKPGQGVNTEAFF.

On this clonotype: Its ends do not fully match the called genes, so a read error is possible. This chain joins TRBV12-3 or TRBV12-4 and TRBJ1-1; D is unclear. The CDR3 is 12 residues long. CDR3 bases: TGTGCCAGCAGTTTCATCGGGGAGACGCGGCTCTTT. Encoded protein: CASSFIGETRLF.

V usage is TRBV12-3 or TRBV12-4 and J usage is TRBJ1-2, with D perhaps TRBD1 (6 bases). Deletions cut 2 bases from V and 0 bases from J, with 7 bases between. The CDR3 extends over 14 amino acids. CDR3 in amino acids: CASSLNRANYGYTF. CDR3 bases: TGTGCCAGCAGTTTAAACAGGGCTAACTATGGCTACACCTTC.

The chain has TRBV6-2 or TRBV6-3 and TRBJ1-2; D is unresolved. The CDR3 length is 12 residues. Per the germline V gene, CDR1 is MNHEY and CDR2 is SVGEGT. V shed 4 bases and J shed 2 bases, with 5 bases lying between them. CDR3 protein: CASSFSNYGYTF. The DNA of the CDR3 is TGTGCCAGCAGTTTTTCGAACTATGGCTACACCTTC.

The chain is built from TRBV20-1 and TRBJ1-4; 10 nucleotides match TRBD1. The V gene end was trimmed by 6 bases and the J gene end by 6 bases; junction bases not matched to a gene: 4. CDR3 size: 13 residues. The germline CDR1 and CDR2 sequences are DFQATT and SNEGSKA (reference sequence). CDR3 in amino acids: CSAAGTGDEKLFF. The CDR3 DNA reads TGCAGTGCCGCCGGGACAGGGGATGAAAAACTGTTTTTT.